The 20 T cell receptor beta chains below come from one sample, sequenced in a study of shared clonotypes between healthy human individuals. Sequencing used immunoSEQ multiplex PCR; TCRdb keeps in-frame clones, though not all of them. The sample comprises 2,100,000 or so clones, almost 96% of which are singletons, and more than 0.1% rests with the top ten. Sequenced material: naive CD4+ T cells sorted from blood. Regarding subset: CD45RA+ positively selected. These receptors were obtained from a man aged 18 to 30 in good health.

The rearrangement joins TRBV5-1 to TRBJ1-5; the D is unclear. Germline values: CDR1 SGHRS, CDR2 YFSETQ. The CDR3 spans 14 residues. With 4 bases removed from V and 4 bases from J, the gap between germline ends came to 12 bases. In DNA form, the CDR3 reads TGCGCCAGCAGCCCGGAGGCAGGTAATCAGCCCCAGCATTTT. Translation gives CASSPEAGNQPQHF.

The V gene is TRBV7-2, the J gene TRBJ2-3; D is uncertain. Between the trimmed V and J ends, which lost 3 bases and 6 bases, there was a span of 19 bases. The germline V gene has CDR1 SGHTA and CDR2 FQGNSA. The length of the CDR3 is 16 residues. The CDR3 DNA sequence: TGTGCCAGCAGCTTTAATGGGCCCCTATTAACGGATACGCAGTATTTT. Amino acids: CASSFNGPLLTDTQYF.

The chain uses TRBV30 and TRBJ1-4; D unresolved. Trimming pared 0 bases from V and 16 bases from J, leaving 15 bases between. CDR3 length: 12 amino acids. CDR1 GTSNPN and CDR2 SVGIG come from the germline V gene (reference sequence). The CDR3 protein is CAWSVDRFNRFF. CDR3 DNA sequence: TGTGCCTGGAGTGTCGATAGGTTTAATAGGTTTTTT.

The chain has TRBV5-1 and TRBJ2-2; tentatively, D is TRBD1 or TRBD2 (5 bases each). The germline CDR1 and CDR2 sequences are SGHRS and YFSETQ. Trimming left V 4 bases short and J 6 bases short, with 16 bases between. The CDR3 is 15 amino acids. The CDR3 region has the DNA TGCGCCAGCAGCGGACTGGGACCCCGGCCCGGGGAGCTGTTTTTT. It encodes CASSGLGPRPGELFF. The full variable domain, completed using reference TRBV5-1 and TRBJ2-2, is KAGVTQTPRYLIKTRGQQVTLSCSPISGHRSVSWYQQTPGQGLQFLFEYFSETQRNKGNFPGRFSGRQFSNSRSEMNVSTLELGDSALYLCASSGLGPRPGELFFGEGSRLTVL.

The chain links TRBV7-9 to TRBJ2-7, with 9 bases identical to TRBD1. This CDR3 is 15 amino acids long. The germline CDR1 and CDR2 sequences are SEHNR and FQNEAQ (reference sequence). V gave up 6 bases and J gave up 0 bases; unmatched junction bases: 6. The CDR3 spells CASRYGQGFSYEQYF. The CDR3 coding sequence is TGTGCCAGCAGATACGGACAGGGGTTCTCCTACGAGCAGTACTTC.

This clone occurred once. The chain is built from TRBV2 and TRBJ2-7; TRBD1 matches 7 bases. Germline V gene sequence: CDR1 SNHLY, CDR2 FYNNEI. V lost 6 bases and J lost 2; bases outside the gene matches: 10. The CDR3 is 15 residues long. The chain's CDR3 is CASSAAETGTYEQYF. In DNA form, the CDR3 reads TGTGCCAGCAGCGCCGCAGAGACAGGGACCTACGAGCAGTACTTC.

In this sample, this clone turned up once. The CDR3 protein is CASSLAGVTGTGSFPPLHF. DNA for the CDR3: TGCGCCAGCAGCTTGGCCGGGGTAACCGGGACAGGGTCCTTTCCACCCCTCCACTTT. The chain combines TRBV5-1 with TRBJ1-6, with 9 bases lining up with TRBD1. This CDR3 has 19 amino acids. J gave up 11 bases and V 0 bases, and 18 bases lay outside the gene matches. The V gene's germline CDR1 is SGHRS and CDR2 YFSETQ. Supplemented by reference TRBV5-1 and TRBJ1-6, the full variable domain reads KAGVTQTPRYLIKTRGQQVTLSCSPISGHRSVSWYQQTPGQGLQFLFEYFSETQRNKGNFPGRFSGRQFSNSRSEMNVSTLELGDSALYLCASSLAGVTGTGSFPPLHFGNGTRLTVT.

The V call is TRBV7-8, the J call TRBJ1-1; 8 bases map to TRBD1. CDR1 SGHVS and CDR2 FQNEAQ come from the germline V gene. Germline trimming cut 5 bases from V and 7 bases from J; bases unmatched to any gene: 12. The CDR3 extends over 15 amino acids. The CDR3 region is CASSLIQGARDEAFF. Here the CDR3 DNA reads TGTGCCAGCAGCCTAATCCAGGGGGCCAGGGATGAAGCTTTCTTT.

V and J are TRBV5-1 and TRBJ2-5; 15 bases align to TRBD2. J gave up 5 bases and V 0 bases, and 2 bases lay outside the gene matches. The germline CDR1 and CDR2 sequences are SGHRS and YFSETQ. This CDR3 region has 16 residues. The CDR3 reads CASSLEGLAGGETQYF. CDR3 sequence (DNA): TGCGCCAGCAGCTTGGAGGGACTAGCGGGAGGTGAGACCCAGTACTTC.

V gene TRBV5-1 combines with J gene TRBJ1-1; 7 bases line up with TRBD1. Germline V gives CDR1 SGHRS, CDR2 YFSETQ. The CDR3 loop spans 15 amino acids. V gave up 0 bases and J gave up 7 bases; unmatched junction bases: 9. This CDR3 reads CASSLAGGGVDEAFF. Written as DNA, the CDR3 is TGCGCCAGCAGCTTGGCCGGAGGGGGCGTTGATGAAGCTTTCTTT.

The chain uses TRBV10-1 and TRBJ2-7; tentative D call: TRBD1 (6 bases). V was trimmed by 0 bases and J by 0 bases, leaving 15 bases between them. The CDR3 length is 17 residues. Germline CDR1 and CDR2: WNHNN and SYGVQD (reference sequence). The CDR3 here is CASSESAWGLSSYEQYF. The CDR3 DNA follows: TGCGCCAGCAGTGAGTCGGCTTGGGGGCTTTCCTCCTACGAGCAGTACTTC.

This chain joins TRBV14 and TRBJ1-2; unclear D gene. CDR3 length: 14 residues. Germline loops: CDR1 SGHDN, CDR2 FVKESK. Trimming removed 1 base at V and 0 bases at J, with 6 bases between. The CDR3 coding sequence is TGTGCCAGCAGCCAAGGGATAGCTAACTATGGCTACACCTTC. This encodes CASSQGIANYGYTF.

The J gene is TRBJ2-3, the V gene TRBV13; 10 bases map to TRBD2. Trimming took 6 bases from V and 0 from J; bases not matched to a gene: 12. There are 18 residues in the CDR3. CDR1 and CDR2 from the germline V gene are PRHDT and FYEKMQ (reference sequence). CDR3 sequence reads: CASRVSIAGGSSTDTQYF. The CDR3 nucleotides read TGTGCCAGCAGAGTAAGTATAGCGGGGGGCTCTAGCACAGATACGCAGTATTTT.

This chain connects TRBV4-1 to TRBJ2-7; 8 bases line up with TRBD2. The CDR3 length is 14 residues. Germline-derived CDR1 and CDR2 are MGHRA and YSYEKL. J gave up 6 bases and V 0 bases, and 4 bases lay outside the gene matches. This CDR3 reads CASSQDTLAGEQYF. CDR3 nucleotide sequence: TGCGCCAGCAGCCAAGATACGCTAGCGGGCGAGCAGTACTTC.

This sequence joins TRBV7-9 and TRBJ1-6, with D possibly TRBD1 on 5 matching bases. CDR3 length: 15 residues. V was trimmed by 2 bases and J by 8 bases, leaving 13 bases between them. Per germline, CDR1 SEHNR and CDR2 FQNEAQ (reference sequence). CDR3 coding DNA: TGTGCCAGCAGCTTACGGGACTCCCAAGATTCACCCCTCCACTTT. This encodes CASSLRDSQDSPLHF.

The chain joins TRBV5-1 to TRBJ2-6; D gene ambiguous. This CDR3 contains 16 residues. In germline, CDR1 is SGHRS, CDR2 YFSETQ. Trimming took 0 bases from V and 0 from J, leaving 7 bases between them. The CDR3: CASSLDRSSGANVLTF. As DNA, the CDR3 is TGCGCCAGCAGCTTGGACCGATCCTCTGGGGCCAACGTCCTGACTTTC.

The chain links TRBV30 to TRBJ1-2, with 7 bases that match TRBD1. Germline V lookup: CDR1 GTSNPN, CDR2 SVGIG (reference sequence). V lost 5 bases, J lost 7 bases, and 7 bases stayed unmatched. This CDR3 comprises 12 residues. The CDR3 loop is CAWGGGAGGYTF. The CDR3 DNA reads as TGTGCCTGGGGAGGGGGCGCGGGTGGCTACACCTTC. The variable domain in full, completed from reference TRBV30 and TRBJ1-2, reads SQTIHQWPATLVQPVGSPLSLECTVEGTSNPNLYWYRQAAGRGLQLLFYSVGIGQISSEVPQNLSASRPQDRQFILSSKKLLLSDSGFYLCAWGGGAGGYTFGSGTRLTVV.

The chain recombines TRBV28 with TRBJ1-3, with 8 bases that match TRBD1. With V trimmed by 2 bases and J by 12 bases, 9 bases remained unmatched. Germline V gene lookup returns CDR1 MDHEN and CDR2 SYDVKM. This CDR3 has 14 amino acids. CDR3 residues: CASSLGKVGTGIYF. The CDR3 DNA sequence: TGTGCCAGCAGTTTAGGGAAGGTGGGGACAGGCATATATTTT.

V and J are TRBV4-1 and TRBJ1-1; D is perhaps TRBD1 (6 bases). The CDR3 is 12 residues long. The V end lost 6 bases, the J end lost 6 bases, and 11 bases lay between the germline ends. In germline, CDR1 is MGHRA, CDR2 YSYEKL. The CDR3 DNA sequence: TGCGCCAGCAGTCAACAGGGTTCTGAAGCTTTCTTT. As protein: CASSQQGSEAFF.

In DNA, the CDR3 is TGTGCCAGCAGTCCAGGAGGGACCGGGGAGCTGTTTTTT. Translated: CASSPGGTGELFF. The chain recombines TRBV6-5 with TRBJ2-2, with a tentative D call TRBD2 (6 bases). This CDR3 is built from 13 residues. Trimming removed 5 bases at V and 5 bases at J, with 9 bases between. CDR1 and CDR2 (germline): MNHEY, SVGAGI.